A single sample gave rise to the 14 T cell receptor beta chains below, sequenced in a study of cytomegalovirus exposure and HLA in healthy donors. PCR was performed using 60 Vbeta and 13 Jbeta primers. This table comes from immunoSEQ multiplex PCR, and its TCRdb copy is limited to in-frame clones, with some not included. The sample lists 100,000 or so clones; around 78% were seen once. The sample was PBMCs. The receptors were gathered from a male donor in good health and CMV-seronegative.

The count of this clone is one. The V gene is TRBV30, the J gene TRBJ2-7, with D possibly being TRBD2 (6 bases). The V gene's germline CDR1 is GTSNPN and CDR2 SVGIG (reference sequence). The CDR3 extends over 12 amino acids. The germline V and J ends were trimmed by 4 bases and 3 bases, with 10 bases remaining between them. The CDR3 nucleotides are TGTGCCTGGACCACTAGCAGCTACGAGCAGTACTTC. The encoded protein is CAWTTSSYEQYF.

The chain couples TRBV27 to TRBJ2-2; D unresolved. The germline V gene has CDR1 MNHEY and CDR2 SMNVEV (reference sequence). The CDR3 is 15 amino acids. V shed 3 bases and J shed 1 base, with 9 bases lying between them. CDR3 DNA sequence: TGTGCCAGCAGTTTTCAGGCCAAGAACACCGGGGAGCTGTTTTTT. This gives the protein CASSFQAKNTGELFF.

The chain employs TRBV27 and TRBJ1-5; D gene uncertain. Germline V gene data show CDR1 as MNHEY and CDR2 as SMNVEV (reference sequence). This CDR3 is 14 amino acids long. Between the trimmed V and J ends, which lost 3 bases and 4 bases, there was a span of 10 bases. CDR3 sequence: CASSFGPANQPQHF. Written as DNA, the CDR3 is TGTGCCAGCAGTTTTGGGCCAGCTAATCAGCCCCAGCATTTT.

CDR3 protein: CASSSGTGGFYEQYF. Here the CDR3 DNA reads TGTGCCAGCAGCTCCGGGACAGGGGGGTTCTACGAGCAGTACTTC. The rearrangement links TRBV2 to TRBJ2-7; 11 bases fit TRBD1. The CDR3 totals 15 residues. V lost 6 bases to trimming and J lost 3 bases; unmatched junction nucleotides: 7. CDR1 SNHLY and CDR2 FYNNEI come from the germline V gene.

In its sample, this clone was seen once. The CDR3 DNA is TGTGCCAGCAGTTACCCAGGGGGCTCCTACGAGCAGTACTTC. Its translation is CASSYPGGSYEQYF. The V and J genes are TRBV28 and TRBJ2-5; 7 positions agree with TRBD1. The J call is doubtful: the DNA matches TRBJ2-7 better. Germline lookup yields CDR1 MDHEN and CDR2 SYDVKM. This CDR3 has 14 residues.

This rearrangement joins TRBV4-1 to TRBJ1-2; D is perhaps TRBD1 (5 bases). V shed 0 bases and J shed 4 bases, with 12 bases lying between them. Germline V CDR1 and CDR2: MGHRA, YSYEKL. The CDR3 is 15 residues long. The CDR3 region is CASSQDMGRIYGYTF. In DNA, the CDR3 is TGCGCCAGCAGCCAAGATATGGGGCGCATCTATGGCTACACCTTC.

The rearrangement joins TRBV7-9 to TRBJ1-5; no clear D gene. Germline-derived CDR1 and CDR2 are SEHNR and FQNEAQ (reference sequence). The CDR3 runs 12 residues. V lost 4 bases, J lost 9 bases, and 10 bases lay in between. Here the CDR3 DNA reads TGTGCCAGCAGCTATTCGTACGGGCCCCAGCATTTT. This encodes CASSYSYGPQHF. The complete variable domain, with remaining parts taken from reference TRBV7-9 and TRBJ1-5, reads DTGVSQNPRHKITKRGQNVTFRCDPISEHNRLYWYRQTLGQGPEFLTYFQNEAQLEKSRLLSDRFSAERPKGSFSTLEIQRTEQGDSAMYLCASSYSYGPQHFGDGTRLSIL.

The rearrangement joins TRBV2 to TRBJ2-7, with TRBD2 identical over 8 bases. With V trimmed by 2 bases and J by 8 bases, 5 bases remained unmatched. This CDR3 region has 13 residues. CDR1 and CDR2 (germline): SNHLY, FYNNEI. Here the CDR3 reads CASSEQLAAQQYF. The CDR3 region has the DNA TGTGCCAGCAGTGAACAACTAGCGGCCCAGCAGTACTTC.

To note about this clone: Here the CDR3 omits its conserved ending phenylalanine or tryptophan, so a read error is the likely source. The chain is built from TRBV5-1 and TRBJ1-5; 7 bases agree with TRBD1. V was clipped by 3 bases and J by 6 bases; unmatched bases: 9. Germline CDR1 SGHRS, CDR2 YFSETQ. The CDR3 consists of 15 residues. CDR3 sequence reads: CASSYLDREGQPQHS. CDR3 nucleotides: TGCGCCAGCAGCTACTTAGACAGGGAAGGTCAGCCCCAGCATTCT.

This clone came up once. This chain links TRBV27 with TRBJ2-7, with D maybe TRBD2 (5 bases). V was cut by 4 bases and J by 5 bases, with 18 bases left in between. Germline CDR1 MNHEY, CDR2 SMNVEV (reference sequence). The CDR3 covers 15 residues. This chain's CDR3 is CASSSVRGFIHEQYF. The CDR3 DNA sequence: TGTGCCAGCAGTTCCGTCCGGGGATTCATCCACGAGCAGTACTTC.

This rearrangement joins TRBV9 to TRBJ1-3; the match to TRBD1 covers 7 bases. V shed 0 bases and J 6 bases; nucleotides not matched to a gene: 3. Germline V lookup: CDR1 SGDLS, CDR2 YYNGEE. This CDR3 is built from 14 residues. The CDR3 is CASSVAQGENTIYF. CDR3 DNA: TGTGCCAGCAGCGTAGCTCAGGGGGAAAACACCATATATTTT.

For this clone: The junction and the germline gene differ at one end; a read error may be behind it. CDR3 in DNA: TGTGCTAGCAGCCGGGGACAGCCTTTCACAGATACGCAGTATTTT. It translates to CASSRGQPFTDTQYF. The genes are TRBV7-7 and TRBJ2-3, with 7 bases matching TRBD1. The CDR3 has 15 amino acids. Per the germline V gene, CDR1 is SSHAT and CDR2 is FNYEAQ (reference sequence).

The chain joins TRBV4-1 to TRBJ2-5, with 10 nucleotides matching TRBD2. With the DNA end fitting TRBJ2-7 better, the J assignment may be wrong. The CDR3 runs to 14 residues. The V gene's germline CDR1 is MGHRA and CDR2 YSYEKL. CDR3 in amino acids: CASSQGLAGYEQYF. CDR3 DNA sequence: TGCGCCAGCAGCCAAGGACTAGCGGGCTACGAGCAGTACTTC.

V usage is TRBV5-1 and J usage is TRBJ1-2; D unresolved. The germline V gene encodes CDR1 SGHRS and CDR2 YFSETQ. CDR3 size: 15 residues. Trimming took off 0 bases at V and 4 bases at J, with 13 bases between the two ends. CDR3 residues: CASSLDPPSVYGYTF. The CDR3 DNA follows: TGCGCCAGCAGCTTGGACCCCCCCAGCGTCTATGGCTACACCTTC.